This TCR beta chain emerged from a study of blood T cell repertoires in COVID-19. Study-level information: There were acute and convalescent COVID-19 samples, and they came from the United States, Italy and Spain. Sample material is recorded as cDNA or gDNA derived from T cells, B-cell-depleted T cells, or PBMCs.

Seattle patients were enrolled during active infection and followed longitudinally. Germline CDR1 is MDHEN and CDR2 is SYDVKM. The CDR3 length is 19 residues. With 5 bases clipped from V and 7 bases from J, the junction kept 15 bases outside the gene matches. Per the authors' pipeline: Reference gene primer amplification gave nucleated cell count estimates. The data were produced by immunoSEQ multiplex PCR, yet TCRdb's version contains in-frame clones alone and is incomplete. V, J and clone size are taken as reported in that table, and D and trimming were inferred from the DNA itself. The data show a few hundred thousand clones, with almost 90% seen just once and around 10% held by the top ten.

The genes are TRBV28 and TRBJ2-1, with 15 bases that match TRBD2. The specimen sequenced was peripheral blood. This receptor was taken from a woman aged 25 to 39 with COVID-19, enrolled during active disease. This chain's CDR3 is CASSLLAGLAGGPENEQFF. CDR3 nucleotides: TGTGCCAGCAGTCTACTGGCAGGACTAGCGGGAGGGCCGGAGAATGAGCAGTTCTTC.